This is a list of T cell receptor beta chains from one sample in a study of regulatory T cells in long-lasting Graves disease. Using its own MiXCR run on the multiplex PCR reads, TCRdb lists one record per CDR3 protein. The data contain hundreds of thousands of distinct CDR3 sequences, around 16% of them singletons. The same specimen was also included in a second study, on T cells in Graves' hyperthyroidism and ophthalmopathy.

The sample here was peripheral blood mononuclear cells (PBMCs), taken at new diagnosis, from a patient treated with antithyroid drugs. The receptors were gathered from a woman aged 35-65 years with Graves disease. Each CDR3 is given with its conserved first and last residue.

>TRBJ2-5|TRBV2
CASTLKETQYF
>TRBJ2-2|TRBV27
CASRSLGGNGELFF
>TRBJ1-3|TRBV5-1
CASSLEEDGNTIYF
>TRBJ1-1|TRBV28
CASSLAMRDTEAFF
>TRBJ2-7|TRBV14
CASSRPGQGIYEQYF
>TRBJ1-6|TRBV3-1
CASSHGRGGNSPLHF
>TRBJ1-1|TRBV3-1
CASSPGGQVSAEAFF
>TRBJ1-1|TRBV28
CASPQGGRRDTEAFF
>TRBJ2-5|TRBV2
CASRPSHQETQYF
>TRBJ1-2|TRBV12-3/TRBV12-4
CASSPSGGTNYGYTF
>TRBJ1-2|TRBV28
CASNRDRDGYGYTF
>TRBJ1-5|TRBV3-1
CASSQDGRPQHF
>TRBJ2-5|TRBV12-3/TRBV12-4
CASSMGVPGTQYF
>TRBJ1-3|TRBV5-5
CASSRGRGFGGNTIYF
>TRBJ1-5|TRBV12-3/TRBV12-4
CASSLNRPQHF
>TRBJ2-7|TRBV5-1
CASSADSNPYEQYF
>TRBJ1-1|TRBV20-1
CSAGDRVVTFF
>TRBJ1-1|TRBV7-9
CASSTADGNTEAFF
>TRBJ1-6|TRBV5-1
CASSLSGVSPLHF
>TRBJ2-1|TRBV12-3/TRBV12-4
CASSKSSYNEQFF
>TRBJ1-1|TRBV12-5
CASAKGGTEAFF
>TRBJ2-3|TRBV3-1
CASSHYSARGDTQYF
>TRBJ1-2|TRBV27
CASTRSPGTDIIHGYTF
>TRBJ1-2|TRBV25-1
CASSTTGSHYGYTF
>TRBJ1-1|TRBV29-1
CSGGGVMNTEAFF
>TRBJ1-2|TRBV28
CASSFRDISVYGYTF
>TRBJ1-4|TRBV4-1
CASSRYATNEKLFF
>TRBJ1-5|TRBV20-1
CSASPLWGNQPQHF
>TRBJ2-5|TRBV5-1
CASSLTHPQETQYF
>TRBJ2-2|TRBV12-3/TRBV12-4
CASRPRMDGELFF
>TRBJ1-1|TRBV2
CASGQGRLNTEAFF
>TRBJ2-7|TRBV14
CASSLEHCEQYF
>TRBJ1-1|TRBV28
CASKGEGGSTEAFF
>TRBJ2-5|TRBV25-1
CASSAGLTFQETQYF
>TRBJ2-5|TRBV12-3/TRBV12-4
CASSFWGRETQYF
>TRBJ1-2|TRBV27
CASSLLGRDRIYGYTF
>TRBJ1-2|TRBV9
CASSVGVNYGYTF
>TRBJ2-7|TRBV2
CASSGPGNEQYF
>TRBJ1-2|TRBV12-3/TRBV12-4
CASTQSPLGGYTF
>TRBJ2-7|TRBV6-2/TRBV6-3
CASNFRTSGGYEQYF
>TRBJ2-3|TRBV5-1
CASSLGQGEDTQYF
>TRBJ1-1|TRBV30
CAWSVPPEF
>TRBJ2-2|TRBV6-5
CASSYSPMTGELFF
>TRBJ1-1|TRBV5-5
CASSSRTGPATEAFF
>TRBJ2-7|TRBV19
CASSHRDSPYEQYF
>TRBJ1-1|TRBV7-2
CASSPFPGQHMNTEAFF
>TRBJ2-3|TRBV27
CASSSTPTSGYTDTQYF
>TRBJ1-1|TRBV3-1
CASSPGGSNTEAFF
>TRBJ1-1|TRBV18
CASSRAGGRDTEAFF
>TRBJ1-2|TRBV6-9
CASSFLNRDGYTF
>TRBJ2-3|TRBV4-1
CASSQVHSSTDTQYF
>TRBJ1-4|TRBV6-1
CASSPSRVLREKLFF
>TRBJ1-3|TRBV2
CASSGTGGSGNTIYF
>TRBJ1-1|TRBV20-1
CSAEIGAGVEDEAFF